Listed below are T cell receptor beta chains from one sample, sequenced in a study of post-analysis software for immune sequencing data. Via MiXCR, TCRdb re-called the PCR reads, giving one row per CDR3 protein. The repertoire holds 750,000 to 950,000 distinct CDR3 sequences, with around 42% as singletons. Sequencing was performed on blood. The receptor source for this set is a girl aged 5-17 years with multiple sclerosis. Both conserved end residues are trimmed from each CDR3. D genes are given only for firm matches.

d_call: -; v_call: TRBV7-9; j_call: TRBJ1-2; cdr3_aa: ASRPRGEDGYT
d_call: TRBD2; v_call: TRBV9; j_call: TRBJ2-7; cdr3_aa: ASSVGGTSSHEQY
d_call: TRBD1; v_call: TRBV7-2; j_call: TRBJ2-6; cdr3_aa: ASSLSGGASGANVLT
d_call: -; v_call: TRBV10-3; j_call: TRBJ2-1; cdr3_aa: AISDAGKIQHEQF
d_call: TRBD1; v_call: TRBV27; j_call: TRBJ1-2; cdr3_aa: ASSTQGAHYGYT
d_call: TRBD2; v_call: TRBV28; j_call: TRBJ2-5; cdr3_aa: ASSGPSGRREQY
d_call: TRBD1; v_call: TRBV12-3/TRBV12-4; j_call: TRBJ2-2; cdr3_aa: ASSLTGSTGELF
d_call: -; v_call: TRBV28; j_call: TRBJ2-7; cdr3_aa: ASSSPINRVPYEQY
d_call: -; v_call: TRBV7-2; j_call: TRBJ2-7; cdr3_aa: ASSLIPGTYEQY
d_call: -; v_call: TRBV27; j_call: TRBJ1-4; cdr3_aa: ASSLDVGGVLF